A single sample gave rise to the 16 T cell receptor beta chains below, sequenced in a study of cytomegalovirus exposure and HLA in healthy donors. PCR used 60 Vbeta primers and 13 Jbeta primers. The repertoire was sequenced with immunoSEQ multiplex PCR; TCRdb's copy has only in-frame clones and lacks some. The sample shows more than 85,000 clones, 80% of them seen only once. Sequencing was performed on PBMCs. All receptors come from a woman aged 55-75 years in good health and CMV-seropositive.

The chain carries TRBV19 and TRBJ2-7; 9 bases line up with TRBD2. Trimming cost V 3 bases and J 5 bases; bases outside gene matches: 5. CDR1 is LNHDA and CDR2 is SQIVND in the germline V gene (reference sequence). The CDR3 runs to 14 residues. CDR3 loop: CASSISGSDHEQYF. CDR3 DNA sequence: TGTGCCAGTAGTATTAGCGGGAGTGATCACGAGCAGTACTTC.

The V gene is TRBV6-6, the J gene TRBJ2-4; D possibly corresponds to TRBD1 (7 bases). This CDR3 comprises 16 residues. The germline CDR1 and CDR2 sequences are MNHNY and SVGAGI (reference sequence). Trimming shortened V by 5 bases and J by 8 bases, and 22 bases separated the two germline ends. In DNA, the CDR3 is TGTGCCAGCAGTCAGATAGGGACAGCGGGCAAGGACATTCAGTACTTC. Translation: CASSQIGTAGKDIQYF.

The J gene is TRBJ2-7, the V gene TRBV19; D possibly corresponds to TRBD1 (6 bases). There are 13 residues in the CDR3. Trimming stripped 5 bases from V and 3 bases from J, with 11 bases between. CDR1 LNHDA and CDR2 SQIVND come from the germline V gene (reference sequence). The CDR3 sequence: CASSVEQGYEQYF. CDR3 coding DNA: TGTGCCAGTAGTGTGGAACAGGGCTACGAGCAGTACTTC.

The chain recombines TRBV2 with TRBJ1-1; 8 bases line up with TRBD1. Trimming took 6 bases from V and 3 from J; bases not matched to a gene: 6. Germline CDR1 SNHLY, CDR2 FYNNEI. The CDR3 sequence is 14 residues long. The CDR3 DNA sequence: TGTGCCAGCAGGAAGGACAGGGTTGACACTGAAGCTTTCTTT. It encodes CASRKDRVDTEAFF.

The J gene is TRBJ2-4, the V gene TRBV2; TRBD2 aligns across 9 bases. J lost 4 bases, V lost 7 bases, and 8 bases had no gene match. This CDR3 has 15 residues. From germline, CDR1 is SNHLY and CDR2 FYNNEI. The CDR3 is CASIKTTSGKNIQYF. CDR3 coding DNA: TGTGCCAGCATTAAAACGACTAGCGGTAAAAACATTCAGTACTTC.

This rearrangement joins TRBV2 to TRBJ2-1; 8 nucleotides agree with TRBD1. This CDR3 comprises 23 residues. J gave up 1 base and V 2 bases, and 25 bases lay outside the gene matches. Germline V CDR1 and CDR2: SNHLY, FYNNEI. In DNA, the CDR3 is TGTGCCAGCAGTGAAAGCGGACAGGGCCTTTCACCTCGGGAAGTCCGTTCCTACAATGAGCAGTTCTTC. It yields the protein CASSESGQGLSPREVRSYNEQFF.

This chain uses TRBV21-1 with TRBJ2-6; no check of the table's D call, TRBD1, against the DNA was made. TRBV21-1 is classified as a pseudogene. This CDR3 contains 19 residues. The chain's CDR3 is CASSKVGRDSNSGANVLTF. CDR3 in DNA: TGTGCCAGCAGCAAAGTGGGACGGGACAGCAACTCCGGGGCCAACGTCCTGACTTTC.

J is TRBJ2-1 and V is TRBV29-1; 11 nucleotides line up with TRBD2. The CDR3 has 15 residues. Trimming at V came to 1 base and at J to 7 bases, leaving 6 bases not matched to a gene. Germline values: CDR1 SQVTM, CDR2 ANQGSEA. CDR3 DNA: TGCAGCGTTGAAGCCGGGGCTAGCGGGAGGAATGAGCAGTTCTTC. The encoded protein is CSVEAGASGRNEQFF.

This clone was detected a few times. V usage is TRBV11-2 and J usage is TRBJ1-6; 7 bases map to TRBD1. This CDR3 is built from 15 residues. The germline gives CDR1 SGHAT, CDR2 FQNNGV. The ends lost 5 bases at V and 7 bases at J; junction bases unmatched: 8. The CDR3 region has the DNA TGTGCCAGCAGCCAATTTACAGGGGTAAATTCACCCCTCCACTTT. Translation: CASSQFTGVNSPLHF.

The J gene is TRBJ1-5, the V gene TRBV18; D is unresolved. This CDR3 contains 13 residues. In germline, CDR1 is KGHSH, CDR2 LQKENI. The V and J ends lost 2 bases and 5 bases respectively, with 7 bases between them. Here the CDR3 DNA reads TGTGCCAGCTCACCAGGTTCAGATCAGCCCCAGCATTTT. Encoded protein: CASSPGSDQPQHF.

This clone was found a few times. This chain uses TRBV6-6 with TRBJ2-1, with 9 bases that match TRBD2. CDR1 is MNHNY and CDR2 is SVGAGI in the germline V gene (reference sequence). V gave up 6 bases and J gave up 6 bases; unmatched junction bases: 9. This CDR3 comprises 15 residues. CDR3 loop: CASSPGTSSSNEQFF. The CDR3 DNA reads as TGTGCCAGCAGCCCCGGGACTAGCTCCAGCAATGAGCAGTTCTTC.

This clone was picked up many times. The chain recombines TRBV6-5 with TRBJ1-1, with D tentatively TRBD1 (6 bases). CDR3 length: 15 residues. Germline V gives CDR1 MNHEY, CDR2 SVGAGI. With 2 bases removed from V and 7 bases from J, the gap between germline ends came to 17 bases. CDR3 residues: CASSYTKTWDIEAFF. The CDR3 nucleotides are TGTGCCAGCAGTTACACAAAAACTTGGGACATTGAAGCTTTCTTT.

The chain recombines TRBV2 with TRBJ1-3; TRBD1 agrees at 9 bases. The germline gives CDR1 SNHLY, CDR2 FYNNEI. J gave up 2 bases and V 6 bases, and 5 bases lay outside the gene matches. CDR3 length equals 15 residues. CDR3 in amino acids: CASRAGTGPGNTIYF. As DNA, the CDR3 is TGTGCCAGCAGAGCCGGGACAGGGCCTGGAAACACCATATATTTT.

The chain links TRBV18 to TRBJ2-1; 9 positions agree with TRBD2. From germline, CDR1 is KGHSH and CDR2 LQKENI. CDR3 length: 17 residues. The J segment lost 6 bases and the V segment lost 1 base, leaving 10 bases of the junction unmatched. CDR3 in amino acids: CASSPQRLAVSSNEQFF. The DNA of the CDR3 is TGTGCCAGCTCACCACAACGACTAGCGGTTAGCTCCAATGAGCAGTTCTTC.

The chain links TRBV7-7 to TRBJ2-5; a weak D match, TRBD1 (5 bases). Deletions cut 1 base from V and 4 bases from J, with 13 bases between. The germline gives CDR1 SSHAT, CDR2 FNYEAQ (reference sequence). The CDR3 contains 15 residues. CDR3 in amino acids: CASSLVQGLGETQYF. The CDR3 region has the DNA TGTGCCAGCAGCTTAGTGCAGGGATTGGGAGAGACCCAGTACTTC.

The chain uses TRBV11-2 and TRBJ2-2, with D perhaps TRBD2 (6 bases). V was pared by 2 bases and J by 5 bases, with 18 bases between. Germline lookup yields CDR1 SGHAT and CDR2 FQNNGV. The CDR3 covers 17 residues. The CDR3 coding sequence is TGTGCCAGCAGCTTAATGGGGGGAGCCCGGGGGACCGGGGAGCTGTTTTTT. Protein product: CASSLMGGARGTGELFF.